This T cell receptor (beta chain) was found in a study of regulatory T cells in long-lasting Graves disease. TCR beta libraries were built with iRepertoire HTBI primers and Arm-PCR of CDR3 regions. One entry per CDR3 protein, called by TCRdb with MiXCR from the multiplex PCR reads. The sample lists 200,000 to 250,000 distinct CDR3 sequences, roughly 19% occurring once. Documented time point: newly diagnosed GD, antithyroid drugs for less than 3 months. TCR sequences were obtained from RNA taken from PBMCs. The J segment lost 3 bases and the V segment lost 3 bases, leaving 4 bases of the junction unmatched. The CDR3 runs to 15 residues. Germline V gene data show CDR1 as SNHLY and CDR2 as FYNNEI. These data were likewise used in another study, on T cells in Graves' hyperthyroidism and ophthalmopathy. That work adds: Graves' hyperthyroidism was deemed stable given no ophthalmopathy progression within 18 months. In the first-round RT-PCR of the TCR CDR3, the HTBI primer set was used.

The chain is built from TRBV2 and TRBJ2-3; 9 positions match TRBD2. Sequencing used peripheral blood mononuclear cells (PBMCs), obtained at new diagnosis, from a patient treated with antithyroid drugs. This receptor was taken from a woman aged 25 to 39 with Graves disease. The CDR3 region has the DNA TGTGCCAGCAGTGATGAAGCGGGAGGAACAGATACGCAGTATTTT. Its protein product is CASSDEAGGTDTQYF. The whole variable domain, remainder taken from reference TRBV2 and TRBJ2-3, is EPEVTQTPSHQVTQMGQEVILRCVPISNHLYFYWYRQILGQKVEFLVSFYNNEISEKSEIFDDQFSVERPDGSNFTLKIRSTKLEDSAMYFCASSDEAGGTDTQYFGPGTRLTVL.